This entry lists 25 T cell receptor beta chains sequenced from one sample in a study of OX40 agonist ivuxolimab in advanced cancers. The repertoire was sequenced with immunoSEQ multiplex PCR; TCRdb's copy has only in-frame clones and lacks some. Among about 35,000 clones, roughly nine tenths were seen once, and the ten largest hold around 20%. The source was CD4+ or CD8+ T cells sorted from blood, collected in a trial of the OX40 agonist ivuxolimab. The source of these receptors is an adult with an advanced solid tumor such as melanoma, head and neck, liver or kidney cancer.

This chain uses TRBV11-2 with TRBJ2-7; tentatively, D is TRBD1 (6 bases). CDR3 size: 17 residues. V lost 5 bases and J lost 0, with 20 bases in between. Germline CDR1 reads SGHAT; CDR2 reads FQNNGV. CDR3 DNA sequence: TGTGCCAGCAGCCCTAGTGGGGGTCGAGGGGGCTCCTACGAGCAGTACTTC. Amino acid sequence: CASSPSGGRGGSYEQYF.

The CDR3 region is CASSQNQGYEQYF. CDR3 DNA: TGCGCCAGCAGCCAAAACCAGGGCTACGAGCAGTACTTC. The chain employs TRBV4-1 and TRBJ2-7; D possibly corresponds to TRBD1 (5 bases). The CDR3 covers 13 residues. V was pared by 2 bases and J by 3 bases, with 8 bases between. In germline, CDR1 is MGHRA, CDR2 YSYEKL.

Note on this clone: The junction departs from germline at one end; a sequencing error may be responsible. V gene TRBV30 combines with J gene TRBJ2-7; 13 bases are a match to TRBD2. The CDR3 is made up of 18 amino acids. In germline, CDR1 is GTSNPN, CDR2 SVGIG (reference sequence). CDR3 nucleotides: TGTGCCTGGAGCGTTGGAGCGACTAGCGGGAGGTCTCCCTACAAGCAGTACTTC. The encoded protein is CAWSVGATSGRSPYKQYF.

The DNA of the CDR3 is TGTGCCAGCAGACCACCTGGGGTCAACAATGAGCAGTTCTTC. Protein product: CASRPPGVNNEQFF. The rearrangement links TRBV28 to TRBJ2-1; D is ambiguous. The CDR3 runs to 14 residues. V was clipped by 6 bases and J by 5 bases, with 14 bases between them. Per the germline V gene, CDR1 is MDHEN and CDR2 is SYDVKM.

The V call is TRBV7-8, the J call TRBJ2-5, with a possible D match to TRBD2 (6 bases). The germline V gene encodes CDR1 SGHVS and CDR2 FQNEAQ. The CDR3 is 14 amino acids. V gave up 6 bases and J gave up 2 bases, with 13 bases separating them. CDR3 in amino acids: CASSLLASQETQYF. In nucleotides, the CDR3 is TGTGCCAGCAGTCTTCTAGCGAGTCAAGAGACCCAGTACTTC.

J is TRBJ2-7 and V is TRBV5-8, with 14 bases aligning to TRBD2. V lost 3 bases, J lost 0 bases, and 5 bases stayed unmatched. This CDR3 comprises 17 residues. From germline, CDR1 is SGHTS and CDR2 YDEGEE. CDR3 in amino acids: CASSSGLAGAGSYEQYF. CDR3 coding DNA: TGTGCCAGCAGCTCGGGACTAGCGGGAGCCGGCTCCTACGAGCAGTACTTC.

The chain has TRBV11-2 and TRBJ2-3; no definite D call. The CDR3 is made up of 12 amino acids. Looked up from germline, CDR1 is SGHAT and CDR2 is FQNNGV. V was pared by 5 bases and J by 0 bases, with 3 bases between. CDR3: CASSLSTDTQYF. CDR3 in DNA: TGTGCCAGCAGCCTAAGCACAGATACGCAGTATTTT.

V is TRBV7-9 and J is TRBJ2-1; TRBD1 agrees at 9 bases. The CDR3 has 15 amino acids. The J segment lost 3 bases and the V segment lost 2 bases, leaving 2 bases of the junction unmatched. Germline V gene data show CDR1 as SEHNR and CDR2 as FQNEAQ (reference sequence). The CDR3 DNA sequence: TGTGCCAGCAGCTTAAACAGGGGGCTCTACAATGAGCAGTTCTTC. Translation gives CASSLNRGLYNEQFF.

The chain joins TRBV27 to TRBJ2-3; D is ambiguous. From germline, CDR1 is MNHEY and CDR2 SMNVEV (reference sequence). V was clipped by 6 bases and J by 3 bases, with 10 bases between them. The CDR3 extends over 13 amino acids. The DNA of the CDR3 is TGTGCCAGCAGCCTTACAGTAACAGATACGCAGTATTTT. This codes for CASSLTVTDTQYF.

This rearrangement joins TRBV28 to TRBJ2-1; 10 bases match TRBD1. CDR1 and CDR2 (germline): MDHEN, SYDVKM. The CDR3 contains 16 residues. Unmatched junction bases numbered 8, after V lost 6 bases and J lost 3 bases. Here the CDR3 DNA reads TGTGCCAGCAGCTCCCCCGGGACAGGGGTCTACAATGAGCAGTTCTTC. This gives the protein CASSSPGTGVYNEQFF.

This chain links TRBV19 with TRBJ2-3; 15 bases line up with TRBD2. Trimming took 6 bases from V and 6 from J; bases not matched to a gene: 7. Looked up from germline, CDR1 is LNHDA and CDR2 is SQIVND (reference sequence). This CDR3 spans 16 amino acids. The CDR3 region is CASSPLGLAGGDTQYF. In DNA, the CDR3 is TGTGCCAGTAGCCCCCTAGGACTAGCGGGAGGGGATACGCAGTATTTT.

This sequence joins TRBV6-5 and TRBJ2-1, with 9 bases aligning to TRBD2. Germline CDR1 reads MNHEY; CDR2 reads SVGAGI. The CDR3 length is 15 residues. V trimming: 2 bases; J trimming: 7 bases; junction bases outside the gene matches: 6. The CDR3 is CASSYRGLAKNEQFF. DNA for the CDR3: TGTGCCAGCAGTTACAGAGGACTAGCGAAAAATGAGCAGTTCTTC.

The rearrangement uses TRBV27 and TRBJ2-1; D may be TRBD1 or TRBD2 (5 bases each). The CDR3 length is 14 residues. Germline CDR1 and CDR2: MNHEY and SMNVEV (reference sequence). Trimming left V 3 bases short and J 6 bases short, with 12 bases between. The CDR3 sequence is CASSFGGEGNEQFF. In DNA, the CDR3 is TGTGCCAGCAGTTTTGGGGGAGAGGGCAATGAGCAGTTCTTC.

This CDR3 is CATRDLQETQYF. As DNA, the CDR3 is TGTGCCACCCGGGACTTACAAGAGACCCAGTACTTC. J is TRBJ2-5 and V is TRBV19, with D possibly being TRBD2 (6 bases). Germline V gene data show CDR1 as LNHDA and CDR2 as SQIVND (reference sequence). This CDR3 region has 12 residues. V lost 10 bases and J 2 bases, leaving 11 bases between the germline ends.

The rearrangement links TRBV28 to TRBJ2-1, with D hard to call. V lost 3 bases and J 6 bases, leaving 6 bases between the germline ends. Germline CDR1 MDHEN, CDR2 SYDVKM. The length of the CDR3 is 12 residues. In DNA form, the CDR3 reads TGTGCCAGCAGTTTGGTGCTCAATGAGCAGTTCTTC. Protein: CASSLVLNEQFF.

The chain uses TRBV23-1 and TRBJ2-7, with D maybe TRBD1 (5 bases). TRBV23-1 is labeled an ORF, and its function is uncertain. V was cut by 0 bases and J by 5 bases, with 14 bases left in between. The CDR3 spans 15 residues. In nucleotides, the CDR3 is TGCGCCAGCAGTCAATCCAGGGCCATGGGGAACGAGCAGTACTTC. The encoded protein is CASSQSRAMGNEQYF.

This sequence joins TRBV4-1 and TRBJ2-7; 8 bases map to TRBD2. The V and J ends lost 4 bases and 2 bases, in that order; junction bases with no gene match: 7. Germline V gene sequence: CDR1 MGHRA, CDR2 YSYEKL. The CDR3 totals 15 residues. CDR3 sequence reads: CASSPRHSGTYEQYF. The CDR3 DNA is TGCGCCAGCAGCCCCCGACATAGCGGGACCTACGAGCAGTACTTC.

The chain couples TRBV19 to TRBJ1-5, with D perhaps TRBD1 (5 bases). This CDR3 has 14 amino acids. Germline CDR1 LNHDA, CDR2 SQIVND (reference sequence). V gave up 3 bases and J gave up 7 bases, with 13 bases separating them. The CDR3 nucleotides read TGTGCCAGTAGTATTCAGGGACTGGGGCAGCCCCAGCATTTT. It specifies CASSIQGLGQPQHF.

The CDR3 coding sequence is TGTGCCAGCAGTGAAGCAACGGTCTTGGGACAGGGGTACGAGCAGTACTTC. As protein: CASSEATVLGQGYEQYF. The chain uses TRBV6-1 and TRBJ2-7; 10 bases map to TRBD1. CDR1 MNHNS and CDR2 SASEGT come from the germline V gene. With V trimmed by 0 bases and J by 4 bases, 9 bases remained unmatched. This CDR3 has 17 amino acids.

The genes are TRBV4-1 and TRBJ1-2; D is possibly TRBD1 (5 bases). Germline CDR1 is MGHRA and CDR2 is YSYEKL. Trimming left V 0 bases short and J 0 bases short, with 20 bases between. This CDR3 comprises 19 residues. CDR3: CASSQDGQGIIDANYGYTF. In nucleotides, the CDR3 is TGCGCCAGCAGCCAAGATGGGCAGGGTATCATAGATGCTAACTATGGCTACACCTTC.

The chain employs TRBV10-2 and TRBJ2-7; D remains unclear. CDR3 length equals 13 residues. V lost 4 bases to trimming and J lost 2 bases, with 9 bases between them. Per the germline V gene, CDR1 is WSHSY and CDR2 is SAAADI. DNA for the CDR3: TGCGCCAGCAGTGCGACTCCTACCTACGAGCAGTACTTC. Residues: CASSATPTYEQYF.

CDR3 bases: TGTGCCAGTAGTACGATCCCACCTGAACCGACAAGCTATGGCTACACCTTC. It is translated as CASSTIPPEPTSYGYTF. The V gene is TRBV19, the J gene TRBJ1-2; D uncertain. The CDR3 has 17 residues. V was shortened by 4 bases and J by 4 bases, with 22 bases between the two germline ends. The germline CDR1 and CDR2 sequences are LNHDA and SQIVND (reference sequence).

The V gene is TRBV9, the J gene TRBJ2-5; 9 bases are a match to TRBD1. V lost 0 bases, J lost 5 bases, and 5 bases stayed unmatched. This CDR3 contains 15 residues. The germline V gene encodes CDR1 SGDLS and CDR2 YYNGEE. CDR3: CASSVEGGTGETQYF. CDR3 DNA: TGTGCCAGCAGCGTAGAGGGAGGGACAGGGGAGACCCAGTACTTC.

V gene TRBV7-2 combines with J gene TRBJ2-1, with 12 positions matching TRBD2. Trimming removed 5 bases from V and 8 bases from J; junction bases left unmatched: 10. The CDR3 runs 16 residues. CDR1 is SGHTA, CDR2 FQGNSA, per germline. CDR3 bases: TGTGCCAGCAGCCCCGTGACTAGCGGGAGCCCGGATGAGCAGTTCTTC. Residues: CASSPVTSGSPDEQFF. Together with reference TRBV7-2 and TRBJ2-1, the CDR3 gives the full variable domain: GAGVSQSPSNKVTEKGKDVELRCDPISGHTALYWYRQSLGQGLEFLIYFQGNSAPDKSGLPSDRFSAERTGGSVSTLTIQRTQQEDSAVYLCASSPVTSGSPDEQFFGPGTRLTVL.

CDR3 loop: CASSLGDLTPQHF. The CDR3 DNA sequence: TGTGCCAGCAGCTTGGGGGACCTGACGCCCCAGCATTTT. This sequence joins TRBV5-6 and TRBJ1-5; weak D call: TRBD1 (5 bases). Looked up from germline, CDR1 is SGHDT and CDR2 is YYEEEE. V was cut by 0 bases and J by 9 bases, with 10 bases left in between. There are 13 residues in the CDR3.